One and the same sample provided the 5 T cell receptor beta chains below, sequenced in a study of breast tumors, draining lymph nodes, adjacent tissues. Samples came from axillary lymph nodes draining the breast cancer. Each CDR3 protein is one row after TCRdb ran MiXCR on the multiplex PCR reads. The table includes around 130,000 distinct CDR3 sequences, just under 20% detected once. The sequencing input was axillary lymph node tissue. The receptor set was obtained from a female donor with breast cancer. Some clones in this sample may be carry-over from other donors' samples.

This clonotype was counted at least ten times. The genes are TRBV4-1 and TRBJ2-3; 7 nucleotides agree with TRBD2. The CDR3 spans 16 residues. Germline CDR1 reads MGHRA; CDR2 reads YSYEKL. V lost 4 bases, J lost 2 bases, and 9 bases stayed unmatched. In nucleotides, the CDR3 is TGCGCCAGCAGCCTGGGACTAACCAAGATCACAGATACGCAGTATTTT. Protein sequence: CASSLGLTKITDTQYF.

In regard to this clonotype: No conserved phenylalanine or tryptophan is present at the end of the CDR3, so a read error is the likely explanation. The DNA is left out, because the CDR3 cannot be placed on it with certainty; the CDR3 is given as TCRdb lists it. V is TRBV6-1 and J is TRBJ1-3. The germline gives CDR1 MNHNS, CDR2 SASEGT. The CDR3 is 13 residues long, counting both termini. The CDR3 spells CASRDLYGNTIYL.

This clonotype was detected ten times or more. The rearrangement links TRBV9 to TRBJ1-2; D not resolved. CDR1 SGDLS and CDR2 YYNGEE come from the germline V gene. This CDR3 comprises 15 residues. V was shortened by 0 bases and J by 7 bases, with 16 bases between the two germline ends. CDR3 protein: CASSVGQSPIGGYTF. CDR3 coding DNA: TGTGCCAGCAGCGTAGGGCAGTCCCCTATAGGTGGCTACACCTTC.

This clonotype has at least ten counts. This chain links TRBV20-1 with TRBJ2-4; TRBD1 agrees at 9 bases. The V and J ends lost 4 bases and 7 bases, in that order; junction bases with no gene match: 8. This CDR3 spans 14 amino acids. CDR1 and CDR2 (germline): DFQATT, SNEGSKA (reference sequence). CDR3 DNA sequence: TGCAGTGCTACGAGACAGGGGGTAATGAACATTCAGTACTTC. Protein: CSATRQGVMNIQYF.

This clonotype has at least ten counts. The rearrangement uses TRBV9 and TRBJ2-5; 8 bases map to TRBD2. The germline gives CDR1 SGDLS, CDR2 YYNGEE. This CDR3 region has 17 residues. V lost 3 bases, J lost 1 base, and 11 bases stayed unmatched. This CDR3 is CASSGESGSSTQETQYF. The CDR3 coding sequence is TGTGCCAGCAGCGGGGAAAGCGGGAGTAGCACCCAAGAGACCCAGTACTTC.